This TCR beta chain was profiled in a study of molecular identifiers for immune sequencing clone quantification. Via MiXCR, TCRdb re-called the PCR reads, giving one row per CDR3 protein. The data show about 630,000 distinct CDR3 sequences, with 25% seen just once and about 0.81% held by the top ten. This clonotype was seen more than once but under ten times. The clonotype originates from a human donor in good health. Some libraries in this study had Jurkat cell RNA spiked in. The sequencing sample was made of naive CD8+ T cells from blood, with Jurkat cell RNA spiked in. Subset reported: FACS-sorted CD8+CD4-CCR7+CD45RA+ naive T cells.

The CDR3 DNA reads as TGTGCCAGCAGCTCCCAGGGAGGTTCCCGTCACGAGCAGTACTTC. Encoded protein: CASSSQGGSRHEQYF. The genes are TRBV13 and TRBJ2-7; tentatively, D is TRBD2 (6 bases). Germline-derived CDR1 and CDR2 are PRHDT and FYEKMQ (reference sequence). This CDR3 region has 15 residues. V was cut by 4 bases and J by 5 bases, with 18 bases left in between.